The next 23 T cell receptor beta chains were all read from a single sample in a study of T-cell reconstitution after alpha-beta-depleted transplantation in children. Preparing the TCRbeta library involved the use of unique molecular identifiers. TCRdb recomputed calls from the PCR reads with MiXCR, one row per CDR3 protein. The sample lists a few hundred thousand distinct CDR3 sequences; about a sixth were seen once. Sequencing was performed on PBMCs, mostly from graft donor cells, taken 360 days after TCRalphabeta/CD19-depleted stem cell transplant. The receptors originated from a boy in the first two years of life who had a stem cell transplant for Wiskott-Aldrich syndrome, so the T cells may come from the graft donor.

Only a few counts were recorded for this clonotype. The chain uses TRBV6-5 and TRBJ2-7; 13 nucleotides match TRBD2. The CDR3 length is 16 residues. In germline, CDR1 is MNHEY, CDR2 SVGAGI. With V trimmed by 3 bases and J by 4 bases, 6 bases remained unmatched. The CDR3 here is CASSYQTSGRPYEQYF. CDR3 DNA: TGTGCCAGCAGTTATCAGACTAGCGGGAGGCCGTACGAGCAGTACTTC.

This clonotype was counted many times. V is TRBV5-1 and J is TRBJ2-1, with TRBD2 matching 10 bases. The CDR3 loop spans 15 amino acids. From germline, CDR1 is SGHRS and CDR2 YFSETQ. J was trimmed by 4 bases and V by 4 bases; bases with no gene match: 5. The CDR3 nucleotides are TGCGCCAGCAGCGGTGGACTAGCGGTATACAATGAGCAGTTCTTC. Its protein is CASSGGLAVYNEQFF.

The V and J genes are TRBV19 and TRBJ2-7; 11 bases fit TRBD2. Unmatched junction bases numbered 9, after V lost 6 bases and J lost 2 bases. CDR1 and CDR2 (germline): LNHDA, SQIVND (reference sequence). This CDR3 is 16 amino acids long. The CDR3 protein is CASSITRGLAAYEQYF. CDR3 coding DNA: TGTGCCAGTAGCATTACCAGGGGACTAGCGGCCTACGAGCAGTACTTC.

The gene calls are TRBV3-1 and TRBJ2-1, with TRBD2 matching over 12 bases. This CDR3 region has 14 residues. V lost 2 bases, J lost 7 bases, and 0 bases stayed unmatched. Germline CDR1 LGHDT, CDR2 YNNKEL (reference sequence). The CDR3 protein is CASSQLAGGNEQFF. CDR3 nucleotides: TGTGCCAGCAGCCAACTAGCGGGGGGGAATGAGCAGTTCTTC.

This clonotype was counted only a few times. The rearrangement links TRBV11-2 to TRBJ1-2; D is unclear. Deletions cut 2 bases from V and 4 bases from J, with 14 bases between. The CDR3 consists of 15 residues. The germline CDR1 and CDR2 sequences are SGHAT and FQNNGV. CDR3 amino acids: CASSLTLGQAYGYTF. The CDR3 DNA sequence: TGTGCCAGCAGCTTAACGTTAGGGCAGGCCTATGGCTACACCTTC.

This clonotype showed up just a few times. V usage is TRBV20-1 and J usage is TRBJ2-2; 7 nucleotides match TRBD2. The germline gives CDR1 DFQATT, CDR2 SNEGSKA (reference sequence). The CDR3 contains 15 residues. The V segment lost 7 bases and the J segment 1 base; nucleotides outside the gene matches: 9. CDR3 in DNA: TGCAGTGTCACCAGAAGGGAGGGGAACACCGGGGAGCTGTTTTTT. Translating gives CSVTRREGNTGELFF.

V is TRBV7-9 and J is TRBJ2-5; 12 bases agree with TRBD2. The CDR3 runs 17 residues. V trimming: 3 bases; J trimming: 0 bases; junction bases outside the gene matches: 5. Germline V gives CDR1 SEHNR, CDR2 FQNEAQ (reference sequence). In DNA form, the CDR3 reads TGTGCCAGCAGCTTCGAACGACTAGCGGGAGACCAAGAGACCCAGTACTTC. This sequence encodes CASSFERLAGDQETQYF.

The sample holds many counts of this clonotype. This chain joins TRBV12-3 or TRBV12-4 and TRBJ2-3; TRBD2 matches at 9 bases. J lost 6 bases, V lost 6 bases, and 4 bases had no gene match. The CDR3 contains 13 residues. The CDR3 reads CASRSSGMDTQYF. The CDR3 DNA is TGTGCCAGCAGATCTAGCGGGATGGATACGCAGTATTTT.

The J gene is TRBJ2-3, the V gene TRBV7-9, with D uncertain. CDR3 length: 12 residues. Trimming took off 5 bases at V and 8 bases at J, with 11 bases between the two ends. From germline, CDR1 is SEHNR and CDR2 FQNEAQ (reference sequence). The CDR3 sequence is CASSLSFGTQYF. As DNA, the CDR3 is TGTGCCAGCAGCCTTTCCTTCGGTACGCAGTATTTT.

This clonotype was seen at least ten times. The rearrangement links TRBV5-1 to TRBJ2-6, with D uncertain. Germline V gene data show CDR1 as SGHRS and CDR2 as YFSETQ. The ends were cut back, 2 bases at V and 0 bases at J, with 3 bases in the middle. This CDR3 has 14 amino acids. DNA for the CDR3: TGCGCCAGCAGCTTTGGCTCTGGGGCCAACGTCCTGACTTTC. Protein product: CASSFGSGANVLTF. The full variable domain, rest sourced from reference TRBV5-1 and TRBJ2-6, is KAGVTQTPRYLIKTRGQQVTLSCSPISGHRSVSWYQQTPGQGLQFLFEYFSETQRNKGNFPGRFSGRQFSNSRSEMNVSTLELGDSALYLCASSFGSGANVLTFGAGSRLTVL.

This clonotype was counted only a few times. The CDR3 loop reads CASSTRQGRYIQYF. As DNA, the CDR3 is TGTGCCAGCAGCACCCGGCAGGGCCGGTACATTCAGTACTTC. The J gene is TRBJ2-4, the V gene TRBV7-2, with a weak D call TRBD1 (5 bases). The CDR3 has 14 amino acids. The V gene's germline CDR1 is SGHTA and CDR2 FQGNSA. V lost 5 bases and J 8 bases, leaving 16 bases between the germline ends.

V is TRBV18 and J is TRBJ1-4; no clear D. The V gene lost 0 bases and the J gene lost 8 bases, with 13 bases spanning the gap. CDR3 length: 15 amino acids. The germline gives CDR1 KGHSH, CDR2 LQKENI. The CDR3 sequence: CASSPPASLGEKLFF. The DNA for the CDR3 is TGTGCCAGCTCACCACCGGCCTCTCTCGGGGAAAAACTGTTTTTT. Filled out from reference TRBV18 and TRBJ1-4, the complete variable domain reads NAGVMQNPRHLVRRRGQEARLRCSPMKGHSHVYWYRQLPEEGLKFMVYLQKENIIDESGMPKERFSAEFPKEGPSILRIQQVVRGDSAAYFCASSPPASLGEKLFFGSGTQLSVL.

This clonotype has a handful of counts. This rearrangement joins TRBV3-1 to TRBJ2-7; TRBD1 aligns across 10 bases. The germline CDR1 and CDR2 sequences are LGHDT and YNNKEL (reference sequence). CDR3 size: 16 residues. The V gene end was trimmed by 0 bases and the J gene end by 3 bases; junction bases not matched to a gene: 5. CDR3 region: CASSQDVTGGIYEQYF. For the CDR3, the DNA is TGTGCCAGCAGCCAAGACGTGACAGGGGGCATCTACGAGCAGTACTTC.

The CDR3 sequence: CATKGQVDTGELFF. Here the CDR3 DNA reads TGTGCCACCAAGGGACAGGTGGACACCGGGGAGCTGTTTTTT. This chain joins TRBV24-1 and TRBJ2-2; 8 nucleotides match TRBD1. This CDR3 spans 14 amino acids. Germline lookup yields CDR1 KGHDR and CDR2 SFDVKD. V was pared by 8 bases and J by 3 bases, with 4 bases of the junction left unmatched.

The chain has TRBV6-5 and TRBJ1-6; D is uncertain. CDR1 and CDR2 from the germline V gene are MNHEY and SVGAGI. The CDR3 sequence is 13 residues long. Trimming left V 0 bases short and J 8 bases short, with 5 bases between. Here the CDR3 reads CASSYSVYSPLHF. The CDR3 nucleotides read TGTGCCAGCAGTTACTCGGTTTATTCACCCCTCCACTTT.

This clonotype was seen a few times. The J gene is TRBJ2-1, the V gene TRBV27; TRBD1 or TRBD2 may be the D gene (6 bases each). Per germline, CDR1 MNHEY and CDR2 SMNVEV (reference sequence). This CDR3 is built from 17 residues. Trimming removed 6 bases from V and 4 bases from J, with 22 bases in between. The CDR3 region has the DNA TGTGCCAGCAGCCTATCCAAGGGGGTAGGGAGGTACAATGAGCAGTTCTTC. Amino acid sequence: CASSLSKGVGRYNEQFF.

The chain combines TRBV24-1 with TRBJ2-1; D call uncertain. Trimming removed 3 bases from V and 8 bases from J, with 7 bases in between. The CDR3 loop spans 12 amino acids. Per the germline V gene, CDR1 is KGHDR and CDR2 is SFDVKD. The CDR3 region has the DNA TGTGCCACCAGTGATAGTTGGGATGAGCAGTTCTTC. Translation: CATSDSWDEQFF.

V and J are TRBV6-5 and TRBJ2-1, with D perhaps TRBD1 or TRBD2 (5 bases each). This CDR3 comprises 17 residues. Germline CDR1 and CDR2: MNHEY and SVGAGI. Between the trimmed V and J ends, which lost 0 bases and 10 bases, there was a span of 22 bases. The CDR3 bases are TGTGCCAGCAGTTACTCCCTCGGTGTGGGGGTGGTGGGGGAGCAGTTCTTC. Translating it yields CASSYSLGVGVVGEQFF.

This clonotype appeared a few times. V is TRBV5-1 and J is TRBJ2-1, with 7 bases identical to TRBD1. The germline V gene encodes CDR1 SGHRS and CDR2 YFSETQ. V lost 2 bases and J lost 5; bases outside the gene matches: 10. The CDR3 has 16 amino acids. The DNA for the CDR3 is TGCGCCAGCAGCTTACTACCGGGACAGATAAACAATGAGCAGTTCTTC. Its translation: CASSLLPGQINNEQFF. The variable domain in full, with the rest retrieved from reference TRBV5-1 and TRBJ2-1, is KAGVTQTPRYLIKTRGQQVTLSCSPISGHRSVSWYQQTPGQGLQFLFEYFSETQRNKGNFPGRFSGRQFSNSRSEMNVSTLELGDSALYLCASSLLPGQINNEQFFGPGTRLTVL.

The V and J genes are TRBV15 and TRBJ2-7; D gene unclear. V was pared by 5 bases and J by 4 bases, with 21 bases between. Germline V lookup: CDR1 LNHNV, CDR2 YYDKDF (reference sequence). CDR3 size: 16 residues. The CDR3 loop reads CATSGLSTSSRYEQYF. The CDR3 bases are TGTGCCACCAGCGGGCTGTCGACCAGCTCTCGATACGAGCAGTACTTC.

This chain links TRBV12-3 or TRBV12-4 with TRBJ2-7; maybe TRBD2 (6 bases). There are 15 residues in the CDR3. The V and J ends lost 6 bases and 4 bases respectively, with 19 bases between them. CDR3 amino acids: CASRRTGSFAYEQYF. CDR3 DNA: TGTGCCAGCAGAAGGACCGGGAGTTTTGCTTACGAGCAGTACTTC.

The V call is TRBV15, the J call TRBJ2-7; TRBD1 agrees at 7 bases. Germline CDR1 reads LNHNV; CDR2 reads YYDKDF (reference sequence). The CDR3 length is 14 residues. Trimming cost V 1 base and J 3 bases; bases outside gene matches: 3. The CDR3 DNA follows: TGTGCCACCAGCAGAGGGTCAGGGGGCTACGAGCAGTACTTC. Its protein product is CATSRGSGGYEQYF.

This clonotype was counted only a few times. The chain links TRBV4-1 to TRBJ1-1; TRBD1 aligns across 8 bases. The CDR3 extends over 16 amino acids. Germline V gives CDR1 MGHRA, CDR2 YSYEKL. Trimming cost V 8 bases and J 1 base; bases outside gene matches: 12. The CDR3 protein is CASGNRDRLWNTEAFF. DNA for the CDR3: TGCGCCAGCGGAAACCGGGACAGGTTATGGAACACTGAAGCTTTCTTT.